The 18 T cell receptor beta chains in this list originate from one sample, sequenced in a study of T cells after yellow fever vaccination. TCRdb recomputed calls from the 5' RACE reads with MiXCR, one row per CDR3 protein. The table shows 200,000 to 300,000 distinct CDR3 sequences, with 6.9% occurring only once. The sequences come from CD4+ T cells sorted from PBMCs, collected 15 days after the yellow fever booster vaccination. Every receptor here comes from a man younger than 45 who received the YFV17D yellow fever vaccine.

This clonotype was counted at least ten times. The gene calls are TRBV27 and TRBJ2-7; 13 positions agree with TRBD2. The germline CDR1 and CDR2 sequences are MNHEY and SMNVEV (reference sequence). The CDR3 runs 16 residues. The V gene end was trimmed by 6 bases and the J gene end by 3 bases; junction bases not matched to a gene: 8. CDR3 DNA: TGTGCCAGCAGCCCCCCGGGACTAGCGGGGCGCTACGAGCAGTACTTC. Its translation: CASSPPGLAGRYEQYF.

This clonotype occurred many times. The V and J genes are TRBV6-1 and TRBJ2-7, with TRBD2 matching 9 bases. The germline gives CDR1 MNHNS, CDR2 SASEGT. This CDR3 has 15 residues. V dropped 7 bases and J dropped 0; count of bases not matched to a gene: 7. CDR3 protein: CASTKLSGSSYEQYF. CDR3 nucleotides: TGTGCCAGCACCAAGCTTAGCGGGAGCTCCTACGAGCAGTACTTC.

The sample holds many counts of this clonotype. The chain uses TRBV7-2 and TRBJ2-3, with 10 bases aligning to TRBD1. With 5 bases clipped from V and 4 bases from J, the junction kept 9 bases outside the gene matches. CDR1 is SGHTA, CDR2 FQGNSA, per germline. The CDR3 contains 16 residues. In DNA form, the CDR3 reads TGTGCCAGCAGCCTAAGGCCGGGACAGGGGTCAGATACGCAGTATTTT. As protein: CASSLRPGQGSDTQYF.

This clonotype was counted many times. V and J are TRBV10-3 and TRBJ2-7; no definite D call. V was pared by 3 bases and J by 3 bases, with 6 bases between. The CDR3 sequence is 12 residues long. Germline CDR1 is ENHRY and CDR2 is SYGVKD. CDR3 protein: CAISDKGYEQYF. The CDR3, as DNA: TGTGCCATCAGTGACAAGGGCTACGAGCAGTACTTC.

J is TRBJ2-7 and V is TRBV20-1, with D unclear. The CDR3 is 14 residues long. V lost 1 base and J lost 0, with 10 bases in between. The germline gives CDR1 DFQATT, CDR2 SNEGSKA (reference sequence). This CDR3 is CSARVAAASYEQYF. The CDR3 DNA sequence: TGCAGTGCTAGAGTGGCGGCGGCCTCCTACGAGCAGTACTTC.

A few counts support this clonotype. The chain employs TRBV6-4 and TRBJ2-5; D is perhaps TRBD1 (6 bases). Germline assignment: CDR1 MRHNA and CDR2 SNTAGT. CDR3 length equals 20 residues. V was trimmed by 6 bases and J by 3 bases, leaving 32 bases between them. The CDR3 DNA sequence: TGTGCCAGCAGCGACGCCGGGACAACGTATTGGGGGCCATTAGAAGAGACCCAGTACTTC. Encoded protein: CASSDAGTTYWGPLEETQYF.

The chain couples TRBV5-1 to TRBJ2-7; possible D gene TRBD2, 7 bases. There are 14 residues in the CDR3. Germline-derived CDR1 and CDR2 are SGHRS and YFSETQ. V shed 1 base and J shed 4 bases, with 12 bases lying between them. The CDR3 nucleotides read TGCGCCAGCAGCTTGTTAGGGGGGGAGTACGAGCAGTACTTC. The encoded protein is CASSLLGGEYEQYF.

The J gene is TRBJ1-5, the V gene TRBV24-1, with a weak D call TRBD1 (5 bases). CDR3 length: 23 amino acids. Germline V lookup: CDR1 KGHDR, CDR2 SFDVKD. CDR3 nucleotides: TGTGGGGCCAGTGATAACCGGGGGGGTGATTTGACTTTTCCTCACAATAGCAATCAGCCCCAGCATTTT. Its protein is CGASDNRGGDLTFPHNSNQPQHF.

This clonotype was seen a handful of times. This chain connects TRBV3-1 to TRBJ2-1, with 9 bases fitting TRBD2. This CDR3 has 15 residues. CDR1 and CDR2 from the germline V gene are LGHDT and YNNKEL (reference sequence). V lost 2 bases, J lost 8 bases, and 7 bases stayed unmatched. The CDR3 loop is CASSQIAGVRYEQFF. The CDR3 DNA sequence: TGTGCCAGCAGCCAAATAGCGGGAGTAAGGTATGAGCAGTTCTTC.

This clonotype has a count of ten or more. This chain uses TRBV6-5 with TRBJ1-5; D remains unclear. Germline V gene data show CDR1 as MNHEY and CDR2 as SVGAGI. There are 13 residues in the CDR3. V was shortened by 8 bases and J by 6 bases, with 14 bases between the two germline ends. CDR3 sequence: CASSETPGQPQHF. Here the CDR3 DNA reads TGTGCCAGCTCAGAGACCCCAGGTCAGCCCCAGCATTTT.

This clonotype appeared many times. In DNA form, the CDR3 reads TGTGCTACGCGGGGGATCACCGGGGAGCTGTTTTTT. Translated: CATRGITGELFF. This chain uses TRBV12-3 or TRBV12-4 with TRBJ2-2, with TRBD2 matching over 7 bases. The CDR3 runs 12 residues.

This clonotype has at least ten counts. The chain uses TRBV18 and TRBJ2-1, with D maybe TRBD2 (5 bases). Trimming pared 4 bases from V and 6 bases from J, leaving 13 bases between. The CDR3 has 14 residues. Germline CDR1 is KGHSH and CDR2 is LQKENI. The CDR3 region is CASSLSTGSNEQFF. The CDR3 DNA reads as TGTGCCAGCTCACTCAGCACGGGGAGCAATGAGCAGTTCTTC.

This clonotype was detected ten times or more. V is TRBV5-4 and J is TRBJ2-7; TRBD2 agrees at 7 bases. This CDR3 comprises 16 residues. CDR1 and CDR2 from the germline V gene are SGHNT and YYREEE (reference sequence). The V and J ends lost 1 base and 2 bases, in that order; junction bases with no gene match: 9. CDR3 sequence reads: CASSLMRGGDAYEQYF. In DNA form, the CDR3 reads TGTGCCAGCAGCTTGATGAGGGGAGGGGATGCCTACGAGCAGTACTTC. The complete variable domain, with remaining parts taken from reference TRBV5-4 and TRBJ2-7, reads ETGVTQSPTHLIKTRGQQVTLRCSSQSGHNTVSWYQQALGQGPQFIFQYYREEENGRGNFPPRFSGLQFPNYSSELNVNALELDDSALYLCASSLMRGGDAYEQYFGPGTRLTVT.

CDR3 sequence: CASSELRPLGPQHF. DNA for the CDR3: TGTGCCAGCAGTGAACTGAGGCCCTTAGGACCCCAGCATTTT. The chain employs TRBV2 and TRBJ1-5; D call uncertain. Trimming cost V 2 bases and J 10 bases, with 15 bases left between them. The CDR3 consists of 14 residues. From germline, CDR1 is SNHLY and CDR2 FYNNEI. The variable domain in full, completed from reference TRBV2 and TRBJ1-5, reads EPEVTQTPSHQVTQMGQEVILRCVPISNHLYFYWYRQILGQKVEFLVSFYNNEISEKSEIFDDQFSVERPDGSNFTLKIRSTKLEDSAMYFCASSELRPLGPQHFGDGTRLSIL.

This clonotype has a handful of counts. This rearrangement joins TRBV5-1 to TRBJ2-1, with 7 bases fitting TRBD1. Germline V gives CDR1 SGHRS, CDR2 YFSETQ. V lost 4 bases, J lost 0 bases, and 4 bases stayed unmatched. The CDR3 contains 15 residues. DNA for the CDR3: TGCGCCAGCAGCAAAGGACAGGCCTCCTACAATGAGCAGTTCTTC. Encoded protein: CASSKGQASYNEQFF.

This clonotype has only a few counts. The chain couples TRBV7-9 to TRBJ1-3; D is ambiguous. Germline V gene data show CDR1 as SEHNR and CDR2 as FQNEAQ (reference sequence). Trimming took off 4 bases at V and 0 bases at J, with 7 bases between the two ends. This CDR3 is built from 14 residues. CDR3 protein: CASSYSASGNTIYF. The CDR3 bases are TGTGCCAGCAGCTATTCGGCCTCTGGAAACACCATATATTTT.

There are many counts of this clonotype. Germline is not matched at one junction end, which may reflect a read error. This rearrangement joins TRBV7-2 to TRBJ2-1, with 8 bases lining up with TRBD2. The CDR3 length is 16 residues. CDR1 SGHTA and CDR2 FQGNSA come from the germline V gene. CDR3: CASRLALGLGSDEQFF. In DNA, the CDR3 is TGTGCCAGCAGATTAGCCCTGGGACTAGGTTCCGATGAGCAGTTCTTC.

The chain combines TRBV5-4 with TRBJ2-3; D call uncertain. V lost 0 bases and J 2 bases, leaving 16 bases between the germline ends. Germline CDR1 reads SGHNT; CDR2 reads YYREEE (reference sequence). This CDR3 has 17 residues. CDR3 sequence: CASSLGPGSADTDTQYF. The CDR3 bases are TGTGCCAGCAGCTTGGGCCCAGGCAGCGCTGACACAGATACGCAGTATTTT.